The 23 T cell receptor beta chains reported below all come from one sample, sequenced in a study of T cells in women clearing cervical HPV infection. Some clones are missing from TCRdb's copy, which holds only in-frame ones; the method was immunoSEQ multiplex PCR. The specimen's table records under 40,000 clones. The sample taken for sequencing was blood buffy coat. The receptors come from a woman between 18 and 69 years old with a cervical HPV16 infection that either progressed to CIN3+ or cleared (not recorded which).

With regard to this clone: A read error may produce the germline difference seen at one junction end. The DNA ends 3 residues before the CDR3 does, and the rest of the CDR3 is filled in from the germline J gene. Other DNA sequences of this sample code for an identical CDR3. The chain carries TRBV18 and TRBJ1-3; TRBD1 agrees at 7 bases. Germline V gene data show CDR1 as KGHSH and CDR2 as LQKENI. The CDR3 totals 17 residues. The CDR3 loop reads CASSPPGQSYSGNTIYF. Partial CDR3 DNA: TGTGCCAGCTCACCACCGGGACAGAGTTATTCTGGAAACACA. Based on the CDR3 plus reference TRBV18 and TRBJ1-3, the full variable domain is NAGVMQNPRHLVRRRGQEARLRCSPMKGHSHVYWYRQLPEEGLKFMVYLQKENIIDESGMPKERFSAEFPKEGPSILRIQQVVRGDSAAYFCASSPPGQSYSGNTIYFGEGSWLTVV.

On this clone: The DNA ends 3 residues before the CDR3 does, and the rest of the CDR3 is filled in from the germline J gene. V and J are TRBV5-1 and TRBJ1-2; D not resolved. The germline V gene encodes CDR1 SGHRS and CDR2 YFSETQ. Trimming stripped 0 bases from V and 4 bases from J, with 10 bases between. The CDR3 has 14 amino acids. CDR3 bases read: TGCGCCAGCAGCTTGGAGCCCGCAGGCTATGGC. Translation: CASSLEPAGYG. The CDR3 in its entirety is CASSLEPAGYGYTF.

CDR3 loop: CATKRLTGPYEQYF. CDR3 DNA, as far as it was read: TGTGCCACCAAGCGACTGACAGGCCCCTACGAG. This rearrangement joins TRBV28 to TRBJ2-7; D perhaps matches TRBD1 (6 bases). From the germline J gene comes the end of the CDR3, since the read stops 3 residues before it. In germline, CDR1 is MDHEN, CDR2 SYDVKM. The ends were cut back, 10 bases at V and 2 bases at J, with 18 bases in the middle. The CDR3 spans 14 residues.

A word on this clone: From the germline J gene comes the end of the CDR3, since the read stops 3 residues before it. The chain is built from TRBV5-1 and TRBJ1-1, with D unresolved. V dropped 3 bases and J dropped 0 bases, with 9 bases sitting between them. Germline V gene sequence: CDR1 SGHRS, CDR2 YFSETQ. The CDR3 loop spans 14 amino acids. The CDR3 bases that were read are TGCGCCAGCAGCTCATACAGCCTGAACACTGAA. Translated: CASSSYSLNTE. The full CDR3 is CASSSYSLNTEAFF. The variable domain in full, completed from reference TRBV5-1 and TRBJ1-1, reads KAGVTQTPRYLIKTRGQQVTLSCSPISGHRSVSWYQQTPGQGLQFLFEYFSETQRNKGNFPGRFSGRQFSNSRSEMNVSTLELGDSALYLCASSSYSLNTEAFFGQGTRLTVV.

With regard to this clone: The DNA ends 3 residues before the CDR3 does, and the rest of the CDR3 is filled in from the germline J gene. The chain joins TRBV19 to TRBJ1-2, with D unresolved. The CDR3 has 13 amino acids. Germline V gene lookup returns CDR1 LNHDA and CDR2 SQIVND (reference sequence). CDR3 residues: CASSRPSTDTYTF. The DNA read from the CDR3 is TGTGCCAGTAGTCGTCCGTCCACAGATACC.

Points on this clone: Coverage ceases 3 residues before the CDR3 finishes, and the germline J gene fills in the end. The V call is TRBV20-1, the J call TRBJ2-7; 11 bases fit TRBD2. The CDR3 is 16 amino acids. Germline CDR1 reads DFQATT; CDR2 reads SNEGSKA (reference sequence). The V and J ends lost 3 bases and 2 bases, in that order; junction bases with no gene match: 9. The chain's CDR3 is CSARGTSGSPTYEQYF. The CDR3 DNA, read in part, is TGCAGTGCTAGGGGAACTAGCGGGAGTCCGACCTACGAG.

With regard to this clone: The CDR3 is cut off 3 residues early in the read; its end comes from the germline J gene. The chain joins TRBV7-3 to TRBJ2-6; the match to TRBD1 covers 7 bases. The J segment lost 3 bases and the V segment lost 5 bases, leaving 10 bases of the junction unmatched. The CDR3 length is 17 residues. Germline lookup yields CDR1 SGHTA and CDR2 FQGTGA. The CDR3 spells CASSPDRPIRGANVLTF. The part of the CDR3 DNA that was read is TGTGCCAGCAGCCCGGACAGGCCAATCCGTGGGGCCAACGTC.

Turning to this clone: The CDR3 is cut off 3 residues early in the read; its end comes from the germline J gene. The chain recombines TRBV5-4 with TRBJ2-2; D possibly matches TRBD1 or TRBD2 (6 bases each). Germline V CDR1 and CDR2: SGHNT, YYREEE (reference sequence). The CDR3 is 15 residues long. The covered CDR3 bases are TGTGCCAGCAGCACACGGGACATCCTGGAGGGAAAG. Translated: CASSTRDILEGK. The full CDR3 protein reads CASSTRDILEGKLFF.

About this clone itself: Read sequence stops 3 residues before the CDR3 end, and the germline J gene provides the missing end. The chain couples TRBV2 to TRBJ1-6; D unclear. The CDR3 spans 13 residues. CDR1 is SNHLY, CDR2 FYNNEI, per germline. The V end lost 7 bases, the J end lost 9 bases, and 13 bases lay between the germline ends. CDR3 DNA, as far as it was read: TGTGCCAGCATATATGGCTTTTCTTCACCC. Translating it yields CASIYGFSSP. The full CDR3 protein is CASIYGFSSPLHF. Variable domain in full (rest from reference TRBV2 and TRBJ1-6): EPEVTQTPSHQVTQMGQEVILRCVPISNHLYFYWYRQILGQKVEFLVSFYNNEISEKSEIFDDQFSVERPDGSNFTLKIRSTKLEDSAMYFCASIYGFSSPLHFGNGTRLTVT.

The CDR3 bases that were read are TGCGCCAGCAGCCGCGGGGAGGGCGGCAATCAGCCC. Amino acids: CASSRGEGGNQP. The whole CDR3 sequence reads CASSRGEGGNQPQHF. The chain carries TRBV5-1 and TRBJ1-5; no definite D call. The CDR3 extends 3 residues past the end of the read, so its final part is completed from the germline J gene. Trimming removed 4 bases at V and 2 bases at J, with 13 bases between. Germline V gene sequence: CDR1 SGHRS, CDR2 YFSETQ. This CDR3 has 15 residues.

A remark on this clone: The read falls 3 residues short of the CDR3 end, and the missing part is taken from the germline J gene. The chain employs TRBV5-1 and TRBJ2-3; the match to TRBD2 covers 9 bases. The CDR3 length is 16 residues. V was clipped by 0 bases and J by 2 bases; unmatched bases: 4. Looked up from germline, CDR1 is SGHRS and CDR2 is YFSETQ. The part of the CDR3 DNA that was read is TGCGCCAGCAGCTTGGTCAGACTAGCGGCCACAGATACG. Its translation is CASSLVRLAATDT. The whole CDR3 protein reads CASSLVRLAATDTQYF.

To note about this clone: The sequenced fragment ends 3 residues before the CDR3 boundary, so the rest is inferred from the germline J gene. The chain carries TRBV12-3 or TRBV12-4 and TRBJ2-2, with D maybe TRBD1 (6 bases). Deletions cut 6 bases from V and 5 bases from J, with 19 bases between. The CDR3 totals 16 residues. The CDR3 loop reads CASSGAPDSLTGELFF. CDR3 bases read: TGTGCCAGCAGCGGGGCCCCGGACAGCCTGACCGGGGAG.

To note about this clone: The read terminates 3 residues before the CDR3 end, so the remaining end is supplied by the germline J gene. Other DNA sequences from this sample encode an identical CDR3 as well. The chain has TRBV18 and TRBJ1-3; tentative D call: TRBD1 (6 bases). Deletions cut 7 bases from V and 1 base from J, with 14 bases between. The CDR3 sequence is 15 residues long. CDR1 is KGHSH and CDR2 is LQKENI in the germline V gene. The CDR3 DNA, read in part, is TGTGCCAGCTGCACACTACAGGGATCTGGAAACACC. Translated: CASCTLQGSGNT. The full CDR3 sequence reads CASCTLQGSGNTIYF.

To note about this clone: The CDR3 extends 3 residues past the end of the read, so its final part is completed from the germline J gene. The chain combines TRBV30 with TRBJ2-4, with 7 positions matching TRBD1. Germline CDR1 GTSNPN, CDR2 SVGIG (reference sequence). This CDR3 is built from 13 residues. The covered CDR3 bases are TGTGCCTGGAGCAGAAAGACAGGGCAGCCT. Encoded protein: CAWSRKTGQP. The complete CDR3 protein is CAWSRKTGQPQYF.

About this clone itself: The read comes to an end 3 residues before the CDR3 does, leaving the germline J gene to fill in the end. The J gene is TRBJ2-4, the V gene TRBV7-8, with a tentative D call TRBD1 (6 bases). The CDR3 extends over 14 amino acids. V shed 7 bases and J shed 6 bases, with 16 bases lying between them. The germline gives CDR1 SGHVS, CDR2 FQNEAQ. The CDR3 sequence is CASTKDRGVNIQYF. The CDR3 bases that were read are TGTGCCAGCACCAAGGACAGAGGGGTAAACATT. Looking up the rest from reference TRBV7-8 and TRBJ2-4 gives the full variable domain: GAGVSQSPRYKVAKRGQDVALRCDPISGHVSLFWYQQALGQGPEFLTYFQNEAQLDKSGLPSDRFFAERPEGSVSTLKIQRTQQEDSAVYLCASTKDRGVNIQYFGAGTRLSVL.

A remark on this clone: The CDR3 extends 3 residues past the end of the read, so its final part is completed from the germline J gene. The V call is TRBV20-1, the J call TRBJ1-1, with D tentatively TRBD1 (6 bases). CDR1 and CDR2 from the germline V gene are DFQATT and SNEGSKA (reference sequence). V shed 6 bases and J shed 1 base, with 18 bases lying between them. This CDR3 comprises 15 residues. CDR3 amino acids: CSALPGGQKNTEAFF. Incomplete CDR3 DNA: TGCAGTGCCCTACCCGGCGGACAGAAGAACACTGAA.

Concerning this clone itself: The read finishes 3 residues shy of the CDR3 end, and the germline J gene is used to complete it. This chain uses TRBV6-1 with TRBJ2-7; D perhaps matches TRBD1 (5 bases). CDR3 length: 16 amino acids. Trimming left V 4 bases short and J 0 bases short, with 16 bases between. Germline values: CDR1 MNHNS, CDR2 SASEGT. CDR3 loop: CASSGRQFSGSYEQYF. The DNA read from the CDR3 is TGTGCCAGCAGTGGTAGACAGTTCTCCGGCTCCTACGAG.

CDR3 amino acids: CSATKTSGGVLGYEQYF. The CDR3 DNA, read in part, is TGCAGTGCAACCAAGACTAGCGGGGGGGTTCTAGGTTACGAG. The chain links TRBV20-1 to TRBJ2-7; TRBD2 agrees at 14 bases. The read comes to an end 3 residues before the CDR3 does, leaving the germline J gene to fill in the end. The CDR3 runs to 17 residues. V dropped 6 bases and J dropped 4; count of bases not matched to a gene: 14. Looked up from germline, CDR1 is DFQATT and CDR2 is SNEGSKA (reference sequence).

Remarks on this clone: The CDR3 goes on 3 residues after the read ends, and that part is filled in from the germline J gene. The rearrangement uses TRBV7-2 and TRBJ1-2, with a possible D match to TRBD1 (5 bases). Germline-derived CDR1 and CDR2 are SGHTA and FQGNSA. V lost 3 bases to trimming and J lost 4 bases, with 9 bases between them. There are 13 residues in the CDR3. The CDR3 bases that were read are TGTGCCAGCAGCTTTGGGGCCGGCTATGGC. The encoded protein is CASSFGAGYG. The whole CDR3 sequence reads CASSFGAGYGYTF.

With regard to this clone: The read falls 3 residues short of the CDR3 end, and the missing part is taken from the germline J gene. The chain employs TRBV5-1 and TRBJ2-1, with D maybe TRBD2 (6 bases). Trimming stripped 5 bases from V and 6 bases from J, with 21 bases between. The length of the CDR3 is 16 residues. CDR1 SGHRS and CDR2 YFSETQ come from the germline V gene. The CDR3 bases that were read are TGCGCCAGCAGTCACGCCAACCCACTAGCAGGCAATGAG. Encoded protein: CASSHANPLAGNE. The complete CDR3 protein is CASSHANPLAGNEQFF.

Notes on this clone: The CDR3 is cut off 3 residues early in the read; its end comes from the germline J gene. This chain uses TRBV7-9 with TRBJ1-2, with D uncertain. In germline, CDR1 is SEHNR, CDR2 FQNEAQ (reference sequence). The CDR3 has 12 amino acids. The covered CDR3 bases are TGTGCCAGCAGCTTAGAGACTCACCCC. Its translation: CASSLETHP. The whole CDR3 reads CASSLETHPYTF.

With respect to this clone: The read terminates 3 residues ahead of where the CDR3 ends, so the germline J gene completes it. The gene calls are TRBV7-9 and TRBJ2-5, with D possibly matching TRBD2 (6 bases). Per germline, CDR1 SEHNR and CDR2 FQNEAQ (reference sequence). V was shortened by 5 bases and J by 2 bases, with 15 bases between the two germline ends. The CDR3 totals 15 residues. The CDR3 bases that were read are TGTGCCAGCAGCCGATCGGGCGGGGTTCAAGAGACC. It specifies CASSRSGGVQET. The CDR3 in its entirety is CASSRSGGVQETQYF.

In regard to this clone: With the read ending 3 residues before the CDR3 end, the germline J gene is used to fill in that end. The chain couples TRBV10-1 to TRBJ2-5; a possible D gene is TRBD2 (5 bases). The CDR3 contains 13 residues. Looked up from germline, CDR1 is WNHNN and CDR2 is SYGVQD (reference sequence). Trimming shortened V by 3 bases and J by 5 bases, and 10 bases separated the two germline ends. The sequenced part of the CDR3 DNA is TGCGCCAGCAGTGAAGGAGGCGGGGAGACC. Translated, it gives CASSEGGGET. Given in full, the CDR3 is CASSEGGGETQYF.